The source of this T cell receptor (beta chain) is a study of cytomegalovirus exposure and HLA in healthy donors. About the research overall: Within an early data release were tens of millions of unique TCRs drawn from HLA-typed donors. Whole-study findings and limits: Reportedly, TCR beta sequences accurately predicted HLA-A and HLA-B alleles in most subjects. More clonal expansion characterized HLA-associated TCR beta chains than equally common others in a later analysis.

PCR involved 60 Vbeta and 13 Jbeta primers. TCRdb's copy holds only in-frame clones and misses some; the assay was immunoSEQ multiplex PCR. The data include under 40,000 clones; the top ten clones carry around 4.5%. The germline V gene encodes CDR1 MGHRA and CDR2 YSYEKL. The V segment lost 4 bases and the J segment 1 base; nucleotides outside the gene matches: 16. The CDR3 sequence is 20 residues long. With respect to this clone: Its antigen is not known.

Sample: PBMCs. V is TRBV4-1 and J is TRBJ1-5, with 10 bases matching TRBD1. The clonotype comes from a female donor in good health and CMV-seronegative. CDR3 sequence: CASSRDSGTGVRRSNQPQHF. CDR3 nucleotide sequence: TGCGCCAGCAGCCGAGACTCCGGGACAGGGGTCAGGCGAAGCAATCAGCCCCAGCATTTT.